This TCR beta chain was obtained from a study (dated by TCRdb to 2015 to 2016). The library was built by means of RT-PCR. Sequencing used an Illumina MiSeq. Using fastp trimming at Q25 and MiXCR clonotype assembly, TCRdb reanalyzed the public sequencing data and kept in-frame beta chains. Entries that share a CDR3 protein sequence are merged under the most common genes and DNA. This sample comprises more than 600,000 distinct CDR3 sequences, approximately 15% of them detected only once. The ten largest clonotypes hold 3.6% of the sample. This clonotype was detected ten times or more. Its specific antigen is unknown. The sample holds no much larger clone one base away, and base qualities are not on file. The CDR3 spans 13 residues, from the cysteine through the phenylalanine. Just the 39-base CDR3 DNA is kept, in frame starting at base 1. V loses 2 bases of germline sequence and J loses 3 bases, and the interval between the two ends is 7 bases. CDR1 SGHTA and CDR2 FQGNSA are derived from the germline V gene.

The source is a female donor in good health, serving as a healthy control. The sequenced sample was memory CD4+ T cells from blood. The chain is encoded by TRBV7-2 joined to TRBJ2-5; the D segment cannot be called with confidence. DNA sequence: TGTGCCAGCAGCTTATTTCGGGAAGAGACCCAGTACTTC. This yields the protein CASSLFREETQYF.